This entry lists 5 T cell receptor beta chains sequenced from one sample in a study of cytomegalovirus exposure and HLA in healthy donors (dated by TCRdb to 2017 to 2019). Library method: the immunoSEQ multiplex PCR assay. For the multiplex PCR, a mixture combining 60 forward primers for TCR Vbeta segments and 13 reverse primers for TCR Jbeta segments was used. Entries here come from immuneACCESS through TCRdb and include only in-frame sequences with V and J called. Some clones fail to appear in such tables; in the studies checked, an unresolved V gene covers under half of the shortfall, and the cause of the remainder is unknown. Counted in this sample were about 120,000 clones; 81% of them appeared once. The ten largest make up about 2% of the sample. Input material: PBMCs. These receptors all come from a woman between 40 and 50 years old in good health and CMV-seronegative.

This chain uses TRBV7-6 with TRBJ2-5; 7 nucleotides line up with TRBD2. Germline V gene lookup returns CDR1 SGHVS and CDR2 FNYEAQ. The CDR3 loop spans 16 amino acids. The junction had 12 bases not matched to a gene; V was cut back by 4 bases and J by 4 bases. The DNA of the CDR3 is TGTGCCAGCAGCTCCGCTGCGGGGGTACCAGGAGAGACCCAGTACTTC. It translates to CASSSAAGVPGETQYF.

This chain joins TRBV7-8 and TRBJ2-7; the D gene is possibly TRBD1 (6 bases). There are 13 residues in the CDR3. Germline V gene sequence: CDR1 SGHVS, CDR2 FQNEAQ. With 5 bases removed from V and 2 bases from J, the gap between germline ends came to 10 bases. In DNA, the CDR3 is TGTGCCAGCAGCAAGAGGACAGCCTACGAGCAGTACTTC. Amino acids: CASSKRTAYEQYF.

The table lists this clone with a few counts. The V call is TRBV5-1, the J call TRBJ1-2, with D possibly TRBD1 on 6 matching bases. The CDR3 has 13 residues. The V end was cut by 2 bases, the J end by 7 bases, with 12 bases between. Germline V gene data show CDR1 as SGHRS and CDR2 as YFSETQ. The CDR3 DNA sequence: TGCGCCAGCAGCTTTCAGGGGACGCTTGGCTACACCTTC. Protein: CASSFQGTLGYTF.

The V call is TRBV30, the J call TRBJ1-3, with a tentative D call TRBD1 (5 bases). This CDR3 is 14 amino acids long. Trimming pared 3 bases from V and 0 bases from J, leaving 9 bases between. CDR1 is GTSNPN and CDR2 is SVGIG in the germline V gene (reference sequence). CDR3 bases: TGTGCCTGGAGCGCCGACAGCTCTGGAAACACCATATATTTT. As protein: CAWSADSSGNTIYF. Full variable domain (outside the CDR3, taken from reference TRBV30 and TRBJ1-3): SQTIHQWPATLVQPVGSPLSLECTVEGTSNPNLYWYRQAAGRGLQLLFYSVGIGQISSEVPQNLSASRPQDRQFILSSKKLLLSDSGFYLCAWSADSSGNTIYFGEGSWLTVV.

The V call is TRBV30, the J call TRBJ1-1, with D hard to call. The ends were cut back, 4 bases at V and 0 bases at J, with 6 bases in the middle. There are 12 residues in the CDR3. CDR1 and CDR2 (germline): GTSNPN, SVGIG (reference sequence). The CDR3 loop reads CAWNDLNTEAFF. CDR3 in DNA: TGTGCCTGGAACGACTTGAACACTGAAGCTTTCTTT.